This TCR beta chain comes out of a study of blood T cell repertoires in COVID-19. Looking at the study overall: PBMCs, B-cell-depleted T cells, or T cells provided the cDNA or gDNA that made up the material.

TCRdb's copy holds only in-frame clones and misses some; the assay was immunoSEQ multiplex PCR. The sample has approximately 500,000 clones; 70% to 90% are singletons. CDR3 length: 13 amino acids. Trimming took off 3 bases at V and 2 bases at J, with 4 bases between the two ends. CDR1 and CDR2 (germline): KGHSH, LQKENI. This TCR was sampled from a woman in her 50s with COVID-19, enrolled during active disease. The sequenced sample consisted of peripheral blood. The chain recombines TRBV18 with TRBJ1-4; D is uncertain. The CDR3 protein is CASSPQTNEKLFF. As DNA, the CDR3 is TGTGCCAGCTCACCCCAGACTAATGAAAAACTGTTTTTT.